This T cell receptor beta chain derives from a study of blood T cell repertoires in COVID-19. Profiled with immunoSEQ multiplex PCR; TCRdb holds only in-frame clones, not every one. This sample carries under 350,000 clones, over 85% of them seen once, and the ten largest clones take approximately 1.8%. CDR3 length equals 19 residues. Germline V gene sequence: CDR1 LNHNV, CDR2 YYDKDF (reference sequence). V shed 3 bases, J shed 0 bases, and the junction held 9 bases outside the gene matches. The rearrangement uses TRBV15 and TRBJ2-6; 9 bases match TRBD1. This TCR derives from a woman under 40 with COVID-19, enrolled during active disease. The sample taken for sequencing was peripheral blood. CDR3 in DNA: TGTGCCACCAGCAGGCCCCTGACAGGGGGAACCTCTGGGGCCAACGTCCTGACTTTC. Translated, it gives CATSRPLTGGTSGANVLTF.